The 27 T cell receptor beta chains reported below all come from one sample, sequenced in a study of blood T cell repertoires in COVID-19. TCRdb keeps only in-frame clones here, not all; method: immunoSEQ multiplex PCR. The sample lists approximately 210,000 clones; about four fifths were seen once. The sample consisted of peripheral blood. The source of these receptors is a woman in her thirties or forties with acute or convalescent COVID-19.

The V and J genes are TRBV6-6 and TRBJ1-5; no definite D call. The CDR3 length is 12 residues. Trimming removed 0 bases at V and 5 bases at J, with 2 bases between. The germline gives CDR1 MNHNY, CDR2 SVGAGI (reference sequence). The CDR3 DNA is TGTGCCAGCAGTTACTCCGATCAGCCCCAGCATTTT. Its translation is CASSYSDQPQHF.

This clone was seen a single time. V is TRBV3-1 (or the pseudogene TRBV3-2) and J is TRBJ2-7; no reliable D call. The V end was cut by 1 base, the J end by 5 bases, with 3 bases between. CDR1 is LGHDT and CDR2 is YNNKEL in the germline V gene (reference sequence). The CDR3 loop spans 11 amino acids. Here the CDR3 reads CASSQVNEQYF. DNA of the CDR3: TGTGCCAGCAGCCAAGTAAACGAGCAGTACTTC.

The chain carries TRBV5-1 and TRBJ2-7; 7 bases map to TRBD2. This CDR3 has 13 amino acids. Germline trimming cut 0 bases from V and 5 bases from J; bases unmatched to any gene: 2. Germline assignment: CDR1 SGHRS and CDR2 YFSETQ. CDR3 nucleotides: TGCGCCAGCAGCTTGGCAGCGGGGCACGAGCAGTACTTC. Amino acid sequence: CASSLAAGHEQYF. Looking up the rest from reference TRBV5-1 and TRBJ2-7 gives the full variable domain: KAGVTQTPRYLIKTRGQQVTLSCSPISGHRSVSWYQQTPGQGLQFLFEYFSETQRNKGNFPGRFSGRQFSNSRSEMNVSTLELGDSALYLCASSLAAGHEQYFGPGTRLTVT.

The V call is TRBV5-6, the J call TRBJ2-1, with TRBD2 identical over 14 bases. CDR3 length: 18 residues. Germline V CDR1 and CDR2: SGHDT, YYEEEE. Losses at the gene ends were 4 bases for V and 1 base for J; bases not matched to a gene: 7. This CDR3 is CASSPGTSGRSSYNEQFF. Written as DNA, the CDR3 is TGTGCCAGCAGCCCCGGGACTAGCGGGAGAAGTTCCTACAATGAGCAGTTCTTC.

The table lists this clone with a few counts. The rearrangement uses TRBV30 and TRBJ2-1, with 11 bases matching TRBD2. The length of the CDR3 is 15 residues. The V gene end was trimmed by 4 bases and the J gene end by 10 bases; junction bases not matched to a gene: 12. Germline values: CDR1 GTSNPN, CDR2 SVGIG (reference sequence). For the CDR3, the DNA is TGTGCCTGGAAATCGGGGACTAGCGGCCTCGCGGAGCAGTTCTTC. It specifies CAWKSGTSGLAEQFF. The entire variable domain, with the rest obtained from reference TRBV30 and TRBJ2-1, is as follows: SQTIHQWPATLVQPVGSPLSLECTVEGTSNPNLYWYRQAAGRGLQLLFYSVGIGQISSEVPQNLSASRPQDRQFILSSKKLLLSDSGFYLCAWKSGTSGLAEQFFGPGTRLTVL.

On this clone: One end of the junction fails to match germline, which may point to a read error. The chain links TRBV9 to TRBJ2-1, with 8 positions matching TRBD2. Germline CDR1 SGDLS, CDR2 YYNGEE. This CDR3 contains 13 residues. Written as DNA, the CDR3 is TGTGCCAGCAGCGCTGGCCCGGGGGGGCTTGCTATCTTC. Translated: CASSAGPGGLAIF.

V and J are TRBV29-1 and TRBJ2-3; 10 bases line up with TRBD2. CDR3 length equals 13 residues. The germline V gene has CDR1 SQVTM and CDR2 ANQGSEA. Losses at the gene ends were 6 bases for V and 10 bases for J; bases not matched to a gene: 10. The CDR3 nucleotides are TGCAGCGTAACCTTGACTAGCGGGCAGTCGCAGTATTTT. It is translated as CSVTLTSGQSQYF.

This chain joins TRBV7-2 and TRBJ2-2; 11 bases are shared with TRBD1. The V gene end was trimmed by 5 bases and the J gene end by 6 bases; junction bases not matched to a gene: 11. The CDR3 runs 17 residues. Germline V lookup: CDR1 SGHTA, CDR2 FQGNSA. The CDR3 region is CASSPQVGQGVSGELFF. In nucleotides, the CDR3 is TGTGCCAGCAGCCCCCAGGTGGGACAGGGGGTGTCCGGGGAGCTGTTTTTT. The full variable domain, with the rest looked up from reference TRBV7-2 and TRBJ2-2, is GAGVSQSPSNKVTEKGKDVELRCDPISGHTALYWYRQSLGQGLEFLIYFQGNSAPDKSGLPSDRFSAERTGGSVSTLTIQRTQQEDSAVYLCASSPQVGQGVSGELFFGEGSRLTVL.

The rearrangement uses TRBV6-4 and TRBJ2-1; 9 nucleotides line up with TRBD2. The trim removed 5 bases at V and 10 bases at J, leaving 12 bases unmatched. The CDR3 length is 15 residues. From germline, CDR1 is MRHNA and CDR2 SNTAGT. In DNA, the CDR3 is TGTGCCAGCAGTTTAGCGGGGGCCATCATTCGGGAGCAGTTCTTC. Translated: CASSLAGAIIREQFF.

The chain combines TRBV4-1 with TRBJ2-7, with 11 bases matching TRBD2. The CDR3 is made up of 15 amino acids. V dropped 5 bases and J dropped 4; count of bases not matched to a gene: 7. Looked up from germline, CDR1 is MGHRA and CDR2 is YSYEKL. In DNA form, the CDR3 reads TGCGCCAGCAGCGGGGGACTAGCGGAAAATTACGAGCAGTACTTC. It yields the protein CASSGGLAENYEQYF.

This clone was found once. The chain couples TRBV19 to TRBJ2-1, with TRBD1 matching 7 bases. This CDR3 comprises 12 residues. CDR1 and CDR2 from the germline V gene are LNHDA and SQIVND (reference sequence). The CDR3 loop is CATTGEVNEQFF. The DNA of the CDR3 is TGTGCTACAACAGGGGAAGTCAATGAGCAGTTCTTC.

The chain is built from TRBV4-2 and TRBJ1-1; D not certain. Trimming shortened V by 1 base and J by 0 bases, and 9 bases separated the two germline ends. This CDR3 spans 15 amino acids. CDR1 and CDR2 from the germline V gene are LGHNA and YNFKEQ. The CDR3 DNA reads as TGTGCCAGCAGCCAAGCAGGACTGTTGAACACTGAAGCTTTCTTT. Protein sequence: CASSQAGLLNTEAFF.

The rearrangement joins TRBV10-3 to TRBJ2-3; maybe TRBD2 (5 bases). Trimming took 8 bases from V and 2 from J, leaving 11 bases between them. The CDR3 is 13 residues long. The V gene's germline CDR1 is ENHRY and CDR2 SYGVKD. CDR3 nucleotide sequence: TGTGCCATCGCCGGGGATCCCACAGATACGCAGTATTTT. As protein: CAIAGDPTDTQYF.

The J gene is TRBJ2-7, the V gene TRBV10-1; a weak D match, TRBD2 (7 bases). Looked up from germline, CDR1 is WNHNN and CDR2 is SYGVQD (reference sequence). V shed 3 bases and J shed 0 bases, with 9 bases lying between them. The CDR3 has 14 amino acids. CDR3: CASSDGGPSYEQYF. The CDR3, as DNA: TGCGCCAGCAGTGACGGGGGGCCCTCCTACGAGCAGTACTTC.

The chain links TRBV7-8 to TRBJ2-1; 9 nucleotides align to TRBD2. This CDR3 comprises 15 residues. Germline loops: CDR1 SGHVS, CDR2 FQNEAQ. V lost 3 bases, J lost 8 bases, and 8 bases stayed unmatched. CDR3 residues: CASSLGRGGQDEQFF. The CDR3 bases are TGTGCCAGCAGCTTGGGGCGGGGGGGCCAAGATGAGCAGTTCTTC.

The genes are TRBV19 and TRBJ2-3; possibly TRBD2 for D (5 bases). Germline V gene sequence: CDR1 LNHDA, CDR2 SQIVND (reference sequence). This CDR3 comprises 15 residues. V was cut by 5 bases and J by 4 bases, with 16 bases left in between. CDR3 amino acids: CASSLEGSLADTQYF. The CDR3, as DNA: TGTGCCAGTAGTCTTGAGGGTTCTCTGGCAGATACGCAGTATTTT.

The V gene is TRBV11-3, the J gene TRBJ2-2, with D uncertain. The V end lost 1 base, the J end lost 1 base, and 4 bases lay between the germline ends. Germline V CDR1 and CDR2: SGHNT, YENEEA. The CDR3 sequence is 14 residues long. The CDR3 DNA is TGTGCCAGCAGCTTAGGCAGGAACACCGGGGAGCTGTTTTTT. Translation: CASSLGRNTGELFF.

The chain joins TRBV6-5 to TRBJ1-1; maybe TRBD1 (6 bases). The CDR3 is 14 amino acids. Germline CDR1 MNHEY, CDR2 SVGAGI. The germline V and J ends were trimmed by 6 bases and 0 bases, with 11 bases remaining between them. CDR3 DNA: TGTGCCAGCAGACTCAGGGGCGTGAACACTGAAGCTTTCTTT. Amino acids: CASRLRGVNTEAFF.

The genes are TRBV6-1 and TRBJ2-7; the D gene is possibly TRBD1 (5 bases). Trimming took 0 bases from V and 12 from J, leaving 18 bases between them. Germline V gene lookup returns CDR1 MNHNS and CDR2 SASEGT. This CDR3 has 14 residues. This CDR3 reads CASSEAQPGKAAYF. The CDR3 nucleotides read TGTGCCAGCAGTGAAGCGCAGCCAGGGAAGGCAGCGTACTTC.

This chain connects TRBV2 to TRBJ1-2, with 9 nucleotides matching TRBD1. CDR1 is SNHLY and CDR2 is FYNNEI in the germline V gene. V shed 2 bases, J shed 7 bases, and the junction held 8 bases outside the gene matches. The CDR3 covers 15 residues. The CDR3 DNA sequence: TGTGCCAGCAGTGAAACTAGGACAGGGGAAAGTGGCTACACCTTC. Translation: CASSETRTGESGYTF. The full variable domain, with the rest looked up from reference TRBV2 and TRBJ1-2, is EPEVTQTPSHQVTQMGQEVILRCVPISNHLYFYWYRQILGQKVEFLVSFYNNEISEKSEIFDDQFSVERPDGSNFTLKIRSTKLEDSAMYFCASSETRTGESGYTFGSGTRLTVV.

The chain recombines TRBV29-1 with TRBJ2-1; 8 positions match TRBD2. Looked up from germline, CDR1 is SQVTM and CDR2 is ANQGSEA. J lost 4 bases, V lost 7 bases, and 9 bases had no gene match. CDR3 length: 14 residues. The CDR3: CSAFGGRSYNEQFF. The CDR3 DNA follows: TGCAGCGCCTTCGGCGGGAGGTCGTACAATGAGCAGTTCTTC.

This sequence joins TRBV5-1 and TRBJ2-1, with 9 nucleotides matching TRBD1. CDR3 length: 16 amino acids. Unmatched junction bases numbered 8, after V lost 3 bases and J lost 4 bases. Germline CDR1 SGHRS, CDR2 YFSETQ. CDR3 coding DNA: TGCGCCAGCAGCTCTGGCCGGGACAGGGTTTACAATGAGCAGTTCTTC. It encodes CASSSGRDRVYNEQFF. Variable domain in full (rest from reference TRBV5-1 and TRBJ2-1): KAGVTQTPRYLIKTRGQQVTLSCSPISGHRSVSWYQQTPGQGLQFLFEYFSETQRNKGNFPGRFSGRQFSNSRSEMNVSTLELGDSALYLCASSSGRDRVYNEQFFGPGTRLTVL.

This clone was counted only a few times. The chain carries TRBV27 and TRBJ2-2, with D tentatively TRBD1 (6 bases). Germline values: CDR1 MNHEY, CDR2 SMNVEV (reference sequence). The CDR3 is 15 amino acids. The V end was cut by 0 bases, the J end by 4 bases, with 9 bases between. DNA for the CDR3: TGTGCCAGCAGTTTATCTCAGGGGCCCACCGGGGAGCTGTTTTTT. Amino acid sequence: CASSLSQGPTGELFF.

This clone came up a few times. The V and J genes are TRBV4-1 and TRBJ2-7; 10 bases agree with TRBD2. The CDR3 length is 16 residues. The junction had 10 bases not matched to a gene; V was cut back by 1 base and J by 7 bases. Germline V gene lookup returns CDR1 MGHRA and CDR2 YSYEKL. The CDR3 loop is CASSQVSSGGAFEQYF. CDR3 bases: TGCGCCAGCAGCCAAGTCTCCAGCGGGGGGGCATTTGAGCAGTACTTC.

The chain has TRBV7-8 and TRBJ2-5; 12 bases agree with TRBD1. CDR1 is SGHVS, CDR2 FQNEAQ, per germline. The CDR3 covers 15 residues. V shed 1 base and J 6 bases; nucleotides not matched to a gene: 3. The CDR3 sequence is CASSLEGTGGKTQYF. In nucleotides, the CDR3 is TGTGCCAGCAGCTTAGAGGGGACAGGGGGCAAGACCCAGTACTTC.

This clone was picked up a small number of times. This CDR3 is also generated by other DNA sequences in the sample. The chain couples TRBV5-6 to TRBJ1-2, with 7 bases matching TRBD1. The germline V gene encodes CDR1 SGHDT and CDR2 YYEEEE. The ends lost 3 bases at V and 4 bases at J; junction bases unmatched: 6. The CDR3 has 14 amino acids. The CDR3 bases are TGTGCCAGCAGCTCCCGGACAGGTCCCTATGGCTACACCTTC. The encoded protein is CASSSRTGPYGYTF.

The rearrangement joins TRBV5-1 to TRBJ1-4; 7 positions agree with TRBD1. Germline V gene data show CDR1 as SGHRS and CDR2 as YFSETQ. The CDR3 contains 15 residues. With 4 bases clipped from V and 7 bases from J, the junction kept 10 bases outside the gene matches. The CDR3: CASSLSTGQSEKLFF. The CDR3 DNA sequence: TGCGCCAGCAGCCTGTCGACAGGGCAAAGTGAAAAACTGTTTTTT.